This entry features one T cell receptor beta chain sequence. Antigen: not known. Evenly divided among several immunoSEQ plates was the genomic DNA of each subset. It was about 210 ng DNA, 31,000 or so T cell genomes, that sorted-subset replicate PCRs used. This table comes from immunoSEQ multiplex PCR, and its TCRdb copy is limited to in-frame clones, with some not included. This sample has 2 million to 3 million clones, with more than 85% found just once. The data were taken from a study of shared clonotypes between healthy human individuals. Overall study: Plates per donor: three CD4 naive, three CD4 memory, two CD8 naive, one CD8 memory.

V lost 7 bases, J lost 0 bases, and 10 bases stayed unmatched. The CDR3 consists of 16 residues. Germline V CDR1 and CDR2: LNHNV, YYDKDF (reference sequence). Broader study findings: Sampling was confined to blood; repertoires within tissues likely differ.

The sequenced sample was naive CD4+ T cells from PBMCs. Subset indicated: CD45RA+ positively selected. The sequence came from a man aged 18 to 30 in good health. Some clones in this sample may be carry-over from other donors' samples. The rearrangement joins TRBV15 to TRBJ2-3; 7 nucleotides agree with TRBD1. The CDR3 sequence is CATTGMRTGSTDTQYF. The CDR3 nucleotides are TGTGCCACCACCGGGATGAGGACAGGTAGCACAGATACGCAGTATTTT.